A selection of T cell receptor beta chains follows, all from one sample in a study of spatial heterogeneity in lung cancer. TCRdb used MiXCR to reprocess the 5' RACE reads, holding one entry per CDR3 protein. The table shows about 94,000 distinct CDR3 sequences, with approximately 19% occurring only once. The sequences come from PBMCs, collected at follow-up. All receptors come from a male donor with early-stage non-small cell lung cancer. CDR3s include the opening cysteine and the closing phenylalanine or tryptophan. Each record gives: clone size, V gene, J gene, D gene, CDR3 DNA, CDR3 protein. A D gene is named only where the DNA matches it firmly. Size values are once, few and many counts, or a class for expanded clones, and some rows have none.

clone_size: -; v_call: TRBV20-1; j_call: TRBJ2-3; d_call: TRBD2; cdr3_nt: TGCAGTGCTACCAAGAGCGGGAGTACAGATACGCAGTATTTT; cdr3_aa: CSATKSGSTDTQYF
clone_size: -; v_call: TRBV23-1; j_call: TRBJ2-3; d_call: TRBD1; cdr3_nt: TGCGCCAGCAGAATGGGACAGGGGTGGTTGGACACAGATACGCAGTATTTT; cdr3_aa: CASRMGQGWLDTDTQYF
clone_size: -; v_call: TRBV9; j_call: TRBJ2-5; d_call: -; cdr3_nt: TGTGCCAGCAGCGTAGGGAGCGGAGACTTAGAAGACCAAGAGACCCAGTACTTC; cdr3_aa: CASSVGSGDLEDQETQYF
clone_size: few; v_call: TRBV4-1; j_call: TRBJ1-4; d_call: -; cdr3_nt: TGCGCCAGCAGCCATGGCCAGGGATTTTCAGAAAAACTGTTTTTT; cdr3_aa: CASSHGQGFSEKLFF
clone_size: -; v_call: TRBV7-2; j_call: TRBJ2-1; d_call: -; cdr3_nt: TGTGCCAGCAGCTTAGACAGCACGAACAATGAGCAGTTCTTC; cdr3_aa: CASSLDSTNNEQFF
clone_size: few; v_call: TRBV29-1; j_call: TRBJ2-6; d_call: -; cdr3_nt: TGCAGCGTTTTCGCCCCTTCTCGGAGGACCGGGGCCAACGTCCTGACTTTC; cdr3_aa: CSVFAPSRRTGANVLTF
clone_size: -; v_call: TRBV19; j_call: TRBJ1-1; d_call: -; cdr3_nt: TGTGCCAGTAGTATTGGGGATTACACTGAAGCTTTCTTT; cdr3_aa: CASSIGDYTEAFF
clone_size: -; v_call: TRBV6-5; j_call: TRBJ2-3; d_call: -; cdr3_nt: TGTGCCAGCAGTTCGGGCCCCGGGGGTACGCAGTATTTT; cdr3_aa: CASSSGPGGTQYF
clone_size: few; v_call: TRBV3-1; j_call: TRBJ2-7; d_call: -; cdr3_nt: TGTGCCAGCAGCCAAGTACAACAGTCCTCATACGAGCAGTACTTC; cdr3_aa: CASSQVQQSSYEQYF
clone_size: many; v_call: TRBV7-9; j_call: TRBJ2-3; d_call: -; cdr3_nt: TGTGCCAGCAGTCTTACAGGGAGCACAGATACGCAGTATTTT; cdr3_aa: CASSLTGSTDTQYF
clone_size: few; v_call: TRBV20-1; j_call: TRBJ1-5; d_call: -; cdr3_nt: TGCAGTGCTAGGGACAGAAATCAGCCCCAGCATTTT; cdr3_aa: CSARDRNQPQHF
clone_size: few; v_call: TRBV20-1; j_call: TRBJ2-4; d_call: -; cdr3_nt: TGCAGTGCTATTAACAGCGTAGCCAAAAACATTCAGTACTTC; cdr3_aa: CSAINSVAKNIQYF
clone_size: few; v_call: TRBV7-8; j_call: TRBJ2-2; d_call: -; cdr3_nt: TGTGCCAGCCGCTCGAGGTTTACCACCGGGGAGCTGTTTTTT; cdr3_aa: CASRSRFTTGELFF
clone_size: few; v_call: TRBV6-5; j_call: TRBJ1-6; d_call: -; cdr3_nt: TGTGCCAGCAGTTACTCGGGGGCGGGGCTGAATTCACCCCTCCACTTT; cdr3_aa: CASSYSGAGLNSPLHF
clone_size: -; v_call: TRBV29-1; j_call: TRBJ2-1; d_call: TRBD2; cdr3_nt: TGCAGCGTTGAAGATTTCGCTAGCGGGGGCCCCGGGCCGTTCTTC; cdr3_aa: CSVEDFASGGPGPFF
clone_size: -; v_call: TRBV2; j_call: TRBJ1-5; d_call: TRBD1; cdr3_nt: TGTGCCAGCAGCGGACAGGGTCTCGCTCAGCCCCAGCATTTT; cdr3_aa: CASSGQGLAQPQHF
clone_size: -; v_call: TRBV6-5; j_call: TRBJ2-3; d_call: -; cdr3_nt: TGTGCCAGCAGGATCACGGAATGGCCGGATACGCAGTATTTT; cdr3_aa: CASRITEWPDTQYF
clone_size: -; v_call: TRBV7-2; j_call: TRBJ1-4; d_call: -; cdr3_nt: TGTGCCAGCAGCTTAATTTTCGCCGATGAAAAACTGTTTTTT; cdr3_aa: CASSLIFADEKLFF
clone_size: -; v_call: TRBV10-1; j_call: TRBJ2-1; d_call: -; cdr3_nt: TGCGCCAGCAGTGAGTCCTCCCTGGTGGGTGAGCAGTTCTTC; cdr3_aa: CASSESSLVGEQFF
clone_size: -; v_call: TRBV3-1; j_call: TRBJ2-7; d_call: -; cdr3_nt: TGTGCCAGCAGCCGCTTTCCTCCTTCGTTTAGCGGGACAGGCGAGCAGTACTTC; cdr3_aa: CASSRFPPSFSGTGEQYF
clone_size: many; v_call: TRBV19; j_call: TRBJ2-4; d_call: TRBD1; cdr3_nt: TGTGCCAGTAGCCACTGGGACAGCCTAGCCAAAAACATTCAGTACTTC; cdr3_aa: CASSHWDSLAKNIQYF
clone_size: -; v_call: TRBV19; j_call: TRBJ1-2; d_call: -; cdr3_nt: TGTGCCAGTAGTTCACAGCTTAACTATGGCTACACCTTC; cdr3_aa: CASSSQLNYGYTF
clone_size: -; v_call: TRBV5-1; j_call: TRBJ2-2; d_call: -; cdr3_nt: TGCGCCAGCAGCCCGGAAAACACCGGGGAGCTGTTTTTT; cdr3_aa: CASSPENTGELFF
clone_size: many; v_call: TRBV5-1; j_call: TRBJ2-4; d_call: TRBD1; cdr3_nt: TGCGCCAGCAGCACCGGACAGGGGGGCAACATTCAGTACTTC; cdr3_aa: CASSTGQGGNIQYF
clone_size: -; v_call: TRBV10-3; j_call: TRBJ2-1; d_call: TRBD1; cdr3_nt: TGTGCCATCAGGGACCGGGACAGTTACAATGAGCAGTTCTTC; cdr3_aa: CAIRDRDSYNEQFF
clone_size: -; v_call: TRBV4-1; j_call: TRBJ2-3; d_call: -; cdr3_nt: TGCGCCAGCAGCCAAGCGGCAGGGGTTGGAGATACGCAGTATTTT; cdr3_aa: CASSQAAGVGDTQYF